This TCR beta chain is drawn from a study of cytotoxic CD8 clonotypes in ibrutinib-treated CLL. Whole-study context: For this cohort, patients were 10 to 11 relapsed/refractory and some 15 treatment-naive, while roughly 17 were IGHV unmutated. Study results and limitations: Clonotypes that were public were uncommon, and they contracted or stayed stable on treatment.

V trimming: 1 base; J trimming: 7 bases; junction bases outside the gene matches: 9. CDR3 length: 15 residues. CDR1 and CDR2 from the germline V gene are MGHDK and SYGVNS. With regard to this clone: Its specificity is not known.

Using immunoSEQ multiplex PCR, the repertoire was profiled, and TCRdb retains in-frame clones only, with some absent. This sample has some 200,000 clones, with 79% found just once. This clonotype was sampled from a human donor with chronic lymphocytic leukemia. This chain connects TRBV25-1 to TRBJ1-2; 7 positions agree with TRBD1. The sequenced sample was PBMCs, obtained after 12 months of ibrutinib treatment. CDR3 bases: TGTGCCAGCAGTGAATTACCAGGGGGGGTGAGTGGCTACACCTTC. It specifies CASSELPGGVSGYTF.